The clone carrying this T cell receptor (beta chain) occurred many times. These data originate in a study of blood T cells in healthy people across ages. Alongside a J-beta primer mix, a sample-barcoded 5' primer served in a second PCR lasting about 7 to 11 cycles. TCRdb re-called the 5' RACE reads through MiXCR, storing one row per CDR3 protein. This table has hundreds of thousands of distinct CDR3 sequences, around 36% appearing once. Donor samples were obtained from healthy Caucasian individuals from Russia, aged 6 to 90. The CDR3 extends over 13 amino acids. V was shortened by 3 bases and J by 7 bases, with 11 bases between the two germline ends. Germline V CDR1 and CDR2: SGHRS, YFSETQ.

Specimen: blood. This chain links TRBV5-1 with TRBJ2-1; D might be TRBD1 (5 bases). This TCR was sampled from a man younger than 30 in good health. Here the CDR3 reads CASSSMTENEQFF. The DNA for the CDR3 is TGCGCCAGCAGCTCAATGACAGAAAATGAGCAGTTCTTC.